A single sample is the source of the 3 T cell receptor beta chains below, sequenced in a study of T cell changes during pregnancy in multiple sclerosis. TCRdb's table, derived via immunoSEQ multiplex PCR, lists solely in-frame clones and lacks some. The sample consists of 30,000 to 40,000 clones, around 90% of them appearing once. The sample was CD4+ T cells from peripheral blood mononuclear cells, taken in the third trimester of pregnancy. Receptors were obtained from a female donor with multiple sclerosis, enrolled in a pregnancy study.

The chain has TRBV7-9 and TRBJ1-2; 9 bases align to TRBD1. Trimming took 5 bases from V and 4 from J; bases not matched to a gene: 2. The CDR3 is 13 amino acids. CDR1 SEHNR and CDR2 FQNEAQ come from the germline V gene (reference sequence). The DNA for the CDR3 is TGTGCCAGCAGCCGGGGACAGGGCTATGGCTACACCTTC. This translates into CASSRGQGYGYTF.

The V and J genes are TRBV6-1 and TRBJ2-2, with 12 bases aligning to TRBD1. V lost 6 bases and J lost 4; bases outside the gene matches: 3. The CDR3 runs 15 residues. The germline CDR1 and CDR2 sequences are MNHNS and SASEGT. CDR3 amino acids: CASRGTGGVTGELFF. In DNA, the CDR3 is TGTGCCAGCAGAGGGACAGGGGGCGTCACCGGGGAGCTGTTTTTT.

The chain links TRBV19 to TRBJ1-4; no reliable D call. CDR3 length: 13 residues. Germline V lookup: CDR1 LNHDA, CDR2 SQIVND (reference sequence). V dropped 8 bases and J dropped 2 bases, with 9 bases sitting between them. CDR3 residues: CASRWATNEKLFF. The DNA for the CDR3 is TGTGCCAGTCGATGGGCTACTAATGAAAAACTGTTTTTT.